This T cell receptor (beta chain) derives from a study of control samples from healthy donors and cancer patients. TCRdb's copy holds only in-frame clones and misses some; the assay was immunoSEQ multiplex PCR. The table has approximately 120,000 clones, about 88% seen once; the top ten hold around 2%. V lost 6 bases, J lost 7 bases, and 19 bases lay in between. CDR1 is MNHEY and CDR2 is SMNVEV in the germline V gene (reference sequence). CDR3 length equals 14 residues. The clonotype was recovered from a man in his late teens or twenties in good health. The sample comprised blood. The chain uses TRBV27 and TRBJ2-7; D is unclear. The CDR3 protein is CASSSNSRTREQYF. CDR3 DNA: TGTGCCAGCAGCAGTAATAGCAGGACGCGAGAGCAGTACTTC.